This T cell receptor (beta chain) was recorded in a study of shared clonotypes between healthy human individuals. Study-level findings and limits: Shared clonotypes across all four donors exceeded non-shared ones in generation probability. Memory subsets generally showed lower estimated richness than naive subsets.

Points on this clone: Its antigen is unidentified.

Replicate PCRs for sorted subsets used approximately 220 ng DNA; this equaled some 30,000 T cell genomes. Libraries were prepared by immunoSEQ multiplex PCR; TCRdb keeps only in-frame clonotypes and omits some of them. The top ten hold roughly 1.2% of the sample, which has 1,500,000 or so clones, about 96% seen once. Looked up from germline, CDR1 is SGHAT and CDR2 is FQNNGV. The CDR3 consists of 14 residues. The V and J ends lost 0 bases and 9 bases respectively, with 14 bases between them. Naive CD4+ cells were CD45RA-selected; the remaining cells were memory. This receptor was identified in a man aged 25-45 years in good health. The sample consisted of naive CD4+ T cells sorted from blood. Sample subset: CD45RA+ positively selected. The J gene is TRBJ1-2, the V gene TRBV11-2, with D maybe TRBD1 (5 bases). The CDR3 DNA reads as TGTGCCAGCAGCTTAGATGTAGCAGGGAACCGCTACACCTTC. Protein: CASSLDVAGNRYTF.